A single sample gave rise to the 18 T cell receptor beta chains below, sequenced in a study of T cells in Graves' hyperthyroidism and ophthalmopathy. The CDR3 regions of TCR beta were amplified from RNA transcripts. First-round RT-PCR of the TCR CDR3 relied on the HTBI primer set. TCRdb re-called the multiplex PCR reads through MiXCR, storing one row per CDR3 protein. The table records 600,000 to 900,000 distinct CDR3 sequences, roughly 17% of them present only once. The sample comprised blood. Source of these receptors: a man between 18 and 35 years old with Graves' hyperthyroidism.

This clonotype appeared a few times. A single base separates this from a much larger clone, so it may be a read error. The V gene is TRBV28, the J gene TRBJ2-1, with 8 nucleotides matching TRBD2. Germline lookup yields CDR1 MDHEN and CDR2 SYDVKM. CDR3 size: 13 residues. The DNA of the CDR3 is TGTGCCAGTCAGCGGGAGCTCTACAATGAGCAGCTCTTC. Its protein product is CASQRELYNEQLF.

This clonotype was recorded at least ten times. The chain is built from TRBV20-1 and TRBJ2-5; 11 bases fit TRBD2. After removal of 3 bases from V and 3 bases from J, the junction contained 0 bases not matched to a gene. From germline, CDR1 is DFQATT and CDR2 SNEGSKA (reference sequence). The CDR3 is made up of 13 amino acids. In DNA, the CDR3 is TGCAGTGCTAGGGGACTAGCGGAAGAGACCCAGTACTTC. Residues: CSARGLAEETQYF.

In this sample, this clonotype turned up many times. The chain combines TRBV18 with TRBJ2-7; 11 bases are shared with TRBD2. The CDR3 totals 12 residues. Germline V gene sequence: CDR1 KGHSH, CDR2 LQKENI. Losses at the gene ends were 5 bases for V and 9 bases for J; bases not matched to a gene: 3. For the CDR3, the DNA is TGTGCCAGCTCAACTAGCGGGAGTTGGCAGTACTTC. This translates into CASSTSGSWQYF.

This clonotype was seen only a few times. The chain combines TRBV7-2 with TRBJ1-1; D gene uncertain. This CDR3 has 15 amino acids. Trimming took 1 base from V and 4 from J, leaving 13 bases between them. Germline values: CDR1 SGHTA, CDR2 FQGNSA. The chain's CDR3 is CASSLENGRITEAFF. The CDR3 DNA reads as TGTGCCAGCAGCTTAGAGAACGGGCGGATCACTGAAGCTTTCTTT.

This clonotype was counted many times. The chain combines TRBV20-1 with TRBJ2-7; D might be TRBD2 (5 bases). This CDR3 is built from 16 residues. V lost 5 bases to trimming and J lost 7 bases, with 27 bases between them. Germline V CDR1 and CDR2: DFQATT, SNEGSKA (reference sequence). CDR3 bases: TGCAGTGCTCCGCCTCAGATAACCGGGATTAACGGGGAGCAGTACTTC. Protein: CSAPPQITGINGEQYF.

This clonotype was observed at least ten times. The V and J genes are TRBV7-3 and TRBJ2-5; D gene ambiguous. The germline V and J ends were trimmed by 5 bases and 4 bases, with 17 bases remaining between them. CDR3 length: 15 residues. Germline loops: CDR1 SGHTA, CDR2 FQGTGA. CDR3 nucleotide sequence: TGTGCCAGCAGCACCCCACGGATCGTTAGAGAGACCCAGTACTTC. This encodes CASSTPRIVRETQYF.

This clonotype has only a few counts. The chain joins TRBV20-1 to TRBJ2-2; 10 bases align to TRBD1. The CDR3 spans 16 residues. Per the germline V gene, CDR1 is DFQATT and CDR2 is SNEGSKA (reference sequence). The V and J ends lost 5 bases and 3 bases, in that order; junction bases with no gene match: 9. CDR3 bases: TGCAGTGCTGGCCCTCCGGGACAGGGGTACACCGGGGAGCTGTTTTTT. This translates into CSAGPPGQGYTGELFF.

The chain couples TRBV20-1 to TRBJ2-1; TRBD2 matches 10 bases. V shed 4 bases, J shed 3 bases, and the junction held 3 bases outside the gene matches. The germline V gene has CDR1 DFQATT and CDR2 SNEGSKA (reference sequence). This CDR3 spans 14 amino acids. In nucleotides, the CDR3 is TGCAGTGCTAACCTAGCGGGAGACTACAATGAGCAGTTCTTC. It codes for CSANLAGDYNEQFF.

Ten or more counts support this clonotype. This chain's CDR3 is CASSRTSGRGYEQYF. The CDR3 DNA follows: TGTGCCAGCAGCCGTACTAGCGGGAGGGGGTACGAGCAGTACTTC. This chain connects TRBV3-1 to TRBJ2-7; TRBD2 matches at 13 bases. J gave up 4 bases and V 4 bases, and 4 bases lay outside the gene matches. Germline V gene data show CDR1 as LGHDT and CDR2 as YNNKEL (reference sequence). This CDR3 spans 15 amino acids.

This clonotype was counted between two and nine times. The J gene is TRBJ1-1, the V gene TRBV4-1; weak D call: TRBD1 (6 bases). Trimming cost V 2 bases and J 2 bases, with 12 bases left between them. This CDR3 spans 15 amino acids. Germline-derived CDR1 and CDR2 are MGHRA and YSYEKL. CDR3 nucleotides: TGCGCCAGCAGCCAAAAGAGGGGGTTTAACACTGAAGCTTTCTTT. This codes for CASSQKRGFNTEAFF.

This clonotype has just a few counts. This chain connects TRBV10-1 to TRBJ2-3; the match to TRBD1 covers 9 bases. CDR1 WNHNN and CDR2 SYGVQD come from the germline V gene (reference sequence). The CDR3 covers 15 residues. V lost 8 bases to trimming and J lost 0 bases; unmatched junction nucleotides: 6. The CDR3 loop is CASGQGTTSTDTQYF. The DNA for the CDR3 is TGCGCCAGCGGACAGGGGACGACTAGCACAGATACGCAGTATTTT.

There are a few counts of this clonotype. The rearrangement joins TRBV7-9 to TRBJ1-2; no clear D gene. With 2 bases removed from V and 5 bases from J, the gap between germline ends came to 21 bases. Germline V gene sequence: CDR1 SEHNR, CDR2 FQNEAQ (reference sequence). The CDR3 length is 17 residues. CDR3 DNA: TGTGCCAGCAGCTTATCTGAGGTGGTCCGGAGAGAGTATGGCTACACCTTC. Translation gives CASSLSEVVRREYGYTF.

This clonotype was observed many times. This rearrangement joins TRBV28 to TRBJ2-7, with 9 bases that match TRBD2. Germline V gives CDR1 MDHEN, CDR2 SYDVKM. The CDR3 loop spans 15 amino acids. The V and J ends lost 3 bases and 4 bases, in that order; junction bases with no gene match: 7. CDR3 residues: CASSFQASGIYEQYF. CDR3 DNA: TGTGCCAGCAGTTTTCAGGCTAGCGGGATTTACGAGCAGTACTTC. Full variable domain (outside the CDR3, taken from reference TRBV28 and TRBJ2-7): DVKVTQSSRYLVKRTGEKVFLECVQDMDHENMFWYRQDPGLGLRLIYFSYDVKMKEKGDIPEGYSVSREKKERFSLILESASTNQTSMYLCASSFQASGIYEQYFGPGTRLTVT.

The genes are TRBV28 and TRBJ1-6; the D gene is possibly TRBD1 (5 bases). The CDR3 is 16 residues long. V shed 6 bases and J shed 0 bases, with 12 bases lying between them. The germline gives CDR1 MDHEN, CDR2 SYDVKM. CDR3 DNA: TGTGCCAGCAGGGCGGGACCCAGCTCCTATAATTCACCCCTCCACTTT. Protein: CASRAGPSSYNSPLHF.

This clonotype occurred a few times. The rearrangement links TRBV5-6 to TRBJ1-1; D ambiguous. Germline CDR1 reads SGHDT; CDR2 reads YYEEEE. This CDR3 is built from 16 residues. Trimming stripped 6 bases from V and 1 base from J, with 19 bases between. The CDR3 loop reads CASNIRGIRGNTEAFF. In DNA, the CDR3 is TGTGCCAGCAACATACGGGGAATAAGAGGGAACACTGAAGCTTTCTTT.

The sample holds many counts of this clonotype. The chain combines TRBV2 with TRBJ2-1, with 11 bases aligning to TRBD2. Germline assignment: CDR1 SNHLY and CDR2 FYNNEI. With V trimmed by 4 bases and J by 3 bases, 2 bases remained unmatched. The CDR3 loop spans 15 amino acids. The CDR3 here is CASSGLAGGYNEQFF. The CDR3, as DNA: TGTGCCAGCAGTGGGCTAGCGGGAGGCTACAATGAGCAGTTCTTC.

This clonotype was seen a handful of times. The CDR3: CAWSVQWRGTPTF. DNA of the CDR3: TGTGCCTGGAGTGTTCAGTGGCGTGGGACACCCACCTTC. The chain couples TRBV30 to TRBJ1-2; D possibly corresponds to TRBD1 (6 bases). Looked up from germline, CDR1 is GTSNPN and CDR2 is SVGIG (reference sequence). V lost 0 bases, J lost 13 bases, and 18 bases lay in between. The CDR3 totals 13 residues. The full variable domain, with the rest looked up from reference TRBV30 and TRBJ1-2, is SQTIHQWPATLVQPVGSPLSLECTVEGTSNPNLYWYRQAAGRGLQLLFYSVGIGQISSEVPQNLSASRPQDRQFILSSKKLLLSDSGFYLCAWSVQWRGTPTFGSGTRLTVV.

The DNA of the CDR3 is TGTGCCAGCAGCCCGGGACAGGGCTTAACTGGAAACACCATATATTTT. Protein: CASSPGQGLTGNTIYF. The rearrangement uses TRBV7-9 and TRBJ1-3, with 9 positions matching TRBD1. The J segment lost 2 bases and the V segment lost 5 bases, leaving 7 bases of the junction unmatched. The CDR3 extends over 16 amino acids. CDR1 and CDR2 (germline): SEHNR, FQNEAQ (reference sequence).